A single sample gave rise to the 28 T cell receptor beta chains below, sequenced in a study of cytomegalovirus exposure and HLA in healthy donors. The PCR contained 60 Vbeta and 13 Jbeta primers. The assay was immunoSEQ multiplex PCR, and TCRdb's table has in-frame clones only and misses some. The table lists around 160,000 clones, over 65% of them singletons. The specimen sequenced was PBMCs. All receptors derive from a woman aged 40-49 years in good health and CMV-seropositive.

The chain recombines TRBV6-5 with TRBJ2-2; 7 nucleotides match TRBD1. The germline V gene encodes CDR1 MNHEY and CDR2 SVGAGI. V shed 8 bases and J 5 bases; nucleotides not matched to a gene: 5. CDR3 length: 13 residues. The CDR3 loop is CASRDRGTGELFF. CDR3 coding DNA: TGTGCCAGCCGGGACAGAGGAACCGGGGAGCTGTTTTTT.

The chain has TRBV6-1 and TRBJ2-7; 7 bases line up with TRBD1. Trimming at V came to 7 bases and at J to 1 base, leaving 10 bases not matched to a gene. This CDR3 comprises 15 residues. Germline CDR1 is MNHNS and CDR2 is SASEGT. The CDR3 DNA is TGTGCCAGCACCGGGACAGACAATAATTCCTACGAGCAGTACTTC. Translation: CASTGTDNNSYEQYF.

The chain combines TRBV7-2 with TRBJ1-1, with a possible D match to TRBD1 (6 bases). Deletions cut 5 bases from V and 0 bases from J, with 16 bases between. CDR3 size: 16 residues. Germline-derived CDR1 and CDR2 are SGHTA and FQGNSA. The CDR3 nucleotides are TGTGCCAGCAGCCCCCGGGACATTGAAATGAACACTGAAGCTTTCTTT. Translation: CASSPRDIEMNTEAFF.

The rearrangement uses TRBV4-2 and TRBJ2-3; 7 bases map to TRBD1. This CDR3 region has 16 residues. CDR1 and CDR2 from the germline V gene are LGHNA and YNFKEQ. V dropped 0 bases and J dropped 2; count of bases not matched to a gene: 5. CDR3 nucleotides: TGTGCCAGCAGCCAAGAGGGACAGTTCTTCACAGATACGCAGTATTTT. This encodes CASSQEGQFFTDTQYF.

This sequence joins TRBV9 and TRBJ2-7; maybe TRBD1 (6 bases). Trimming shortened V by 4 bases and J by 0 bases, and 14 bases separated the two germline ends. Germline values: CDR1 SGDLS, CDR2 YYNGEE. The CDR3 consists of 15 residues. CDR3 DNA: TGTGCCAGCAGCCCTCACAGGGCCCCCTCCTACGAGCAGTACTTC. Translating gives CASSPHRAPSYEQYF.

J is TRBJ2-5 and V is TRBV7-2, with 8 bases aligning to TRBD2. The CDR3 is made up of 17 amino acids. The V and J ends lost 4 bases and 5 bases, in that order; junction bases with no gene match: 15. Germline assignment: CDR1 SGHTA and CDR2 FQGNSA. DNA for the CDR3: TGTGCCAGCAGCTCACGACCCACGGGGGGGGTAAGGGAGACCCAGTACTTC. Protein product: CASSSRPTGGVRETQYF.

This chain links TRBV13 with TRBJ2-5; tentative D call: TRBD2 (6 bases). The DNA end is more similar to TRBJ2-7, so the J call may be wrong. Germline CDR1 is PRHDT and CDR2 is FYEKMQ (reference sequence). The CDR3 is made up of 14 amino acids. CDR3 region: CASSRRDWGYEQYF. The DNA for the CDR3 is TGTGCCAGCAGCCGAAGGGACTGGGGCTACGAGCAGTACTTC.

This sequence joins TRBV28 and TRBJ1-2; D is perhaps TRBD1 (6 bases). Germline CDR1 MDHEN, CDR2 SYDVKM. V lost 6 bases, J lost 4 bases, and 12 bases lay in between. The CDR3 extends over 13 amino acids. The CDR3 sequence is CASRSTGFYGYTF. The CDR3, as DNA: TGTGCCAGCAGATCAACAGGGTTCTATGGCTACACCTTC.

The rearrangement uses TRBV4-2 and TRBJ2-5; 10 bases align to TRBD2. The last part of the DNA fits TRBJ2-7 better; the J call may be wrong. This CDR3 has 16 residues. CDR1 is LGHNA, CDR2 YNFKEQ, per germline. The CDR3 region is CASSHEAGGSSYEQYF. In nucleotides, the CDR3 is TGTGCCAGCAGCCATGAAGCGGGAGGGTCCTCCTACGAGCAGTACTTC.

This chain joins TRBV5-5 and TRBJ2-7; D uncertain. Germline CDR1 SGHKS, CDR2 YYEKEE (reference sequence). This CDR3 has 11 residues. V lost 4 bases and J 4 bases, leaving 6 bases between the germline ends. CDR3: CASSPSYEQYF. CDR3 DNA sequence: TGTGCCAGCAGCCCCTCTTACGAGCAGTACTTC.

V gene TRBV18 combines with J gene TRBJ2-5; D may be TRBD2 (6 bases). The CDR3 length is 13 residues. V was shortened by 2 bases and J by 2 bases, with 6 bases between the two germline ends. Germline V gene sequence: CDR1 KGHSH, CDR2 LQKENI. The CDR3: CASSPGGQETQYF. In DNA, the CDR3 is TGTGCCAGCTCACCAGGGGGGCAAGAGACCCAGTACTTC.

The rearrangement uses TRBV7-2 and TRBJ2-7; TRBD2 is a possible D gene (5 bases). The germline V gene encodes CDR1 SGHTA and CDR2 FQGNSA. CDR3 length: 13 residues. V lost 4 bases and J lost 4, with 11 bases in between. The CDR3 reads CASSSGNPYEQYF. The CDR3 DNA reads TGTGCCAGCAGCTCGGGAAACCCTTACGAGCAGTACTTC.

V usage is TRBV2 and J usage is TRBJ2-2; TRBD2 agrees at 9 bases. V lost 2 bases to trimming and J lost 2 bases; unmatched junction nucleotides: 3. The CDR3 sequence is 16 residues long. CDR1 is SNHLY and CDR2 is FYNNEI in the germline V gene. Here the CDR3 reads CASSESSGENTGELFF. CDR3 coding DNA: TGTGCCAGCAGTGAATCTAGCGGGGAAAACACCGGGGAGCTGTTTTTT.

The chain has TRBV7-3 and TRBJ2-3; D perhaps matches TRBD1 (6 bases). V was shortened by 9 bases and J by 0 bases, with 13 bases between the two germline ends. This CDR3 has 14 amino acids. Germline lookup yields CDR1 SGHTA and CDR2 FQGTGA. CDR3 bases: TGTGCCAGTAAGACAGGATCTAGCACAGATACGCAGTATTTT. This translates into CASKTGSSTDTQYF.

The chain is built from TRBV6-5 and TRBJ2-1, with D maybe TRBD2 (5 bases). The CDR3 contains 14 residues. The V end lost 2 bases, the J end lost 5 bases, and 10 bases lay between the germline ends. Germline values: CDR1 MNHEY, CDR2 SVGAGI. In DNA form, the CDR3 reads TGTGCCAGCAGTTACCCAGGACTGCACAATGAGCAGTTCTTC. Protein product: CASSYPGLHNEQFF.

DNA for the CDR3: TGTGCCAGCAGTTATCAGGGTCGTGAGACCCAGTACTTC. Its translation: CASSYQGRETQYF. The genes are TRBV6-5 and TRBJ2-5; TRBD1 might be the D (5 bases). Per the germline V gene, CDR1 is MNHEY and CDR2 is SVGAGI. The CDR3 contains 13 residues. Trimming removed 3 bases at V and 5 bases at J, with 10 bases between.

In its sample, this clone was seen a few times. The chain joins TRBV4-3 to TRBJ1-1, with D tentatively TRBD1 (6 bases). CDR1 is LGHNA and CDR2 is YSLEER in the germline V gene. V shed 2 bases and J shed 10 bases, with 26 bases lying between them. This CDR3 is 17 amino acids long. The CDR3 here is CASSQTTQTGSPLTAFF. The CDR3 region has the DNA TGCGCCAGCAGCCAAACAACTCAGACAGGCTCACCCTTAACAGCTTTCTTT.

The J gene is TRBJ2-7, the V gene TRBV19, with 10 bases that match TRBD1. Losses at the gene ends were 3 bases for V and 3 bases for J; bases not matched to a gene: 5. The CDR3 is 15 amino acids. CDR1 and CDR2 from the germline V gene are LNHDA and SQIVND (reference sequence). Here the CDR3 reads CASSMGDRGFYEQYF. The CDR3 nucleotides are TGTGCCAGTAGTATGGGGGACAGGGGCTTCTACGAGCAGTACTTC.

This chain links TRBV9 with TRBJ2-1; TRBD2 agrees at 12 bases. The CDR3 is made up of 15 amino acids. V gave up 6 bases and J gave up 6 bases; unmatched junction bases: 7. Germline V lookup: CDR1 SGDLS, CDR2 YYNGEE. CDR3 DNA: TGTGCCAGCAACCCTAGCGGGAGGGCCCCCAATGAGCAGTTCTTC. Translated: CASNPSGRAPNEQFF.

V and J are TRBV27 and TRBJ2-7, with TRBD2 matching 15 bases. V shed 2 bases and J 5 bases; nucleotides not matched to a gene: 13. CDR3 size: 19 residues. From germline, CDR1 is MNHEY and CDR2 SMNVEV (reference sequence). CDR3 amino acids: CASSLDGLAGGARPNEQYF. Here the CDR3 DNA reads TGTGCCAGCAGTTTAGACGGACTAGCGGGGGGGGCCCGGCCGAACGAGCAGTACTTC.

The chain employs TRBV28 and TRBJ1-1; TRBD1 is a possible D gene (6 bases). V lost 6 bases, J lost 6 bases, and 14 bases lay in between. CDR1 MDHEN and CDR2 SYDVKM come from the germline V gene. The CDR3 covers 13 residues. CDR3 loop: CASRVAEGAEAFF. The CDR3, as DNA: TGTGCCAGCAGGGTTGCTGAGGGGGCTGAAGCTTTCTTT.

The genes are TRBV28 and TRBJ1-4; 9 bases fit TRBD1. V dropped 6 bases and J dropped 0; count of bases not matched to a gene: 2. The CDR3 extends over 15 amino acids. Germline V CDR1 and CDR2: MDHEN, SYDVKM. CDR3 DNA sequence: TGTGCCAGCAGCCGGGACAGGGCAACTAATGAAAAACTGTTTTTT. It is translated as CASSRDRATNEKLFF. The full variable domain, rest sourced from reference TRBV28 and TRBJ1-4, is DVKVTQSSRYLVKRTGEKVFLECVQDMDHENMFWYRQDPGLGLRLIYFSYDVKMKEKGDIPEGYSVSREKKERFSLILESASTNQTSMYLCASSRDRATNEKLFFGSGTQLSVL.

In DNA, the CDR3 is TGTGCCAGCAGTTTATGGTCGGACAAGAACACTGAAGCTTTCTTT. Amino acids: CASSLWSDKNTEAFF. The V and J genes are TRBV28 and TRBJ1-1; a possible D gene is TRBD1 (5 bases). Trimming pared 0 bases from V and 1 base from J, leaving 9 bases between. The V gene's germline CDR1 is MDHEN and CDR2 SYDVKM. This CDR3 is 15 amino acids long.

This clone has just one count. The J gene is TRBJ2-1, the V gene TRBV6-4, with 9 positions matching TRBD2. Germline V CDR1 and CDR2: MRHNA, SNTAGT. J was trimmed by 4 bases and V by 0 bases; bases with no gene match: 4. This CDR3 is built from 16 residues. The CDR3 region has the DNA TGTGCCAGCAGTGACTCAGGACTAGCGAAGTACAATGAGCAGTTCTTC. Encoded protein: CASSDSGLAKYNEQFF.

This clone was seen a single time. The V gene is TRBV18, the J gene TRBJ2-5; 13 bases line up with TRBD2. The CDR3 spans 18 residues. Looked up from germline, CDR1 is KGHSH and CDR2 is LQKENI. V was pared by 3 bases and J by 2 bases, with 9 bases of the junction left unmatched. The CDR3 DNA sequence: TGTGCCAGCTCACCGATCGCCGGGACTAGCGGGGTACAAGAGACCCAGTACTTC. Encoded protein: CASSPIAGTSGVQETQYF.

The rearrangement links TRBV28 to TRBJ2-5, with 11 bases fitting TRBD1. V trimming: 5 bases; J trimming: 1 base; junction bases outside the gene matches: 6. Germline CDR1 MDHEN, CDR2 SYDVKM. This CDR3 spans 16 amino acids. CDR3 sequence (DNA): TGTGCCAGCAGTGAGACCGGGACAGGGGGCCAAGAGACCCAGTACTTC. Translating it yields CASSETGTGGQETQYF.

This clone was detected a few times. This sequence joins TRBV5-1 and TRBJ2-2; D not certain. The germline V gene has CDR1 SGHRS and CDR2 YFSETQ. CDR3 length: 14 amino acids. Trimming took off 6 bases at V and 4 bases at J, with 13 bases between the two ends. CDR3 in amino acids: CASKTLVPTGELFF. The CDR3 nucleotides read TGCGCCAGCAAAACTCTAGTCCCCACCGGGGAGCTGTTTTTT.

The genes are TRBV9 and TRBJ2-2, with TRBD2 as a possible D gene (6 bases). The V gene lost 0 bases and the J gene lost 1 base, with 10 bases spanning the gap. The CDR3 sequence is 16 residues long. Germline loops: CDR1 SGDLS, CDR2 YYNGEE. DNA of the CDR3: TGTGCCAGCAGCGTAGGAATAGCGGAGAACACCGGGGAGCTGTTTTTT. Translation gives CASSVGIAENTGELFF.